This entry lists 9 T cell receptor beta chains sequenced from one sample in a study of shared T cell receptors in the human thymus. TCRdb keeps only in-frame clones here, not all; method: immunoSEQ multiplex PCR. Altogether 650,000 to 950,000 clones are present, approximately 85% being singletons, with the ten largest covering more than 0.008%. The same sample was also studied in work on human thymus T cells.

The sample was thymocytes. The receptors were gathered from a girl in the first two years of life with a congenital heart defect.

The CDR3 DNA is TGCGCCAGCAGTTCAAATGTCCAGGGACTGAACTATGGCTACACCTTC. Protein: CASSSNVQGLNYGYTF. This chain uses TRBV5-1 with TRBJ1-2; D might be TRBD1 (5 bases). The V end was cut by 5 bases, the J end by 2 bases, with 19 bases between. Germline-derived CDR1 and CDR2 are SGHRS and YFSETQ. The CDR3 totals 16 residues.

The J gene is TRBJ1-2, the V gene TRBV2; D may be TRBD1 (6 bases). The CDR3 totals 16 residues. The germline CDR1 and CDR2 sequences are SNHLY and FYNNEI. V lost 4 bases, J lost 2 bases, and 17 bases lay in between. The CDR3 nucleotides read TGTGCCAGCAGTGGTCTCCGAACAGGGCCCAACTATGGCTACACCTTC. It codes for CASSGLRTGPNYGYTF.

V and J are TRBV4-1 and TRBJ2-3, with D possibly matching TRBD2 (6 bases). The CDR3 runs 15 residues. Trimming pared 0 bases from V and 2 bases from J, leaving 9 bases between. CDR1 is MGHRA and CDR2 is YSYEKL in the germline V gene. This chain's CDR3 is CASSQERRVTDTQYF. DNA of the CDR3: TGCGCCAGCAGCCAAGAAAGGAGGGTCACAGATACGCAGTATTTT.

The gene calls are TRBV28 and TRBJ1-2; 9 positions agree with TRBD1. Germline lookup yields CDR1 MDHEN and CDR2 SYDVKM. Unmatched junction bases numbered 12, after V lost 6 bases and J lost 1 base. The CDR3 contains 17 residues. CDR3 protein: CASSPHTDRGDNYGYTF. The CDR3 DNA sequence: TGTGCCAGCAGCCCCCATACGGACAGGGGTGATAACTATGGCTACACCTTC.

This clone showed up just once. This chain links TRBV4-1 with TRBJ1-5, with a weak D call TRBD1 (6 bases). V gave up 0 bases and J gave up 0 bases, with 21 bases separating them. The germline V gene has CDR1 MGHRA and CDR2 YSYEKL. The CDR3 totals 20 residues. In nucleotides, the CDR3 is TGCGCCAGCAGCCAAGAGGACCGGGACATCGGAGAAAATAGCAATCAGCCCCAGCATTTT. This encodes CASSQEDRDIGENSNQPQHF.

In nucleotides, the CDR3 is TGTGCCAGCAGGCCAGGGGGCTGTACTGAAGCTTTCTTT. Its translation: CASRPGGCTEAFF. The chain joins TRBV6-1 to TRBJ1-1, with 8 bases aligning to TRBD1. Germline loops: CDR1 MNHNS, CDR2 SASEGT. This CDR3 has 13 residues. Trimming took 6 bases from V and 5 from J; bases not matched to a gene: 5.

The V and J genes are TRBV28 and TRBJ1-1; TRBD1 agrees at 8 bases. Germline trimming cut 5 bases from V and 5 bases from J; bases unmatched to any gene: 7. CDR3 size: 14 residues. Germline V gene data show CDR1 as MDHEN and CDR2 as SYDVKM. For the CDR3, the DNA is TGTGCCAGCAGTCCACCAGGGGGCAGGACTGAAGCTTTCTTT. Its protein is CASSPPGGRTEAFF.

The CDR3 is CASSFLRGKDTEAFF. In nucleotides, the CDR3 is TGTGCCAGCAGCTTTCTCAGGGGAAAGGACACTGAAGCTTTCTTT. The chain joins TRBV7-9 to TRBJ1-1; weak D call: TRBD1 (6 bases). CDR3 length equals 15 residues. Germline V lookup: CDR1 SEHNR, CDR2 FQNEAQ (reference sequence). Trimming removed 3 bases at V and 3 bases at J, with 14 bases between.

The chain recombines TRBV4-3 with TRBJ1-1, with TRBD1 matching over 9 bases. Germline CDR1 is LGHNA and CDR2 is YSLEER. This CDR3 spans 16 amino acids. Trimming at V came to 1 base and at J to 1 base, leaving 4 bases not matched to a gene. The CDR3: CASSQARDRANTEAFF. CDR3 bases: TGCGCCAGCAGCCAAGCCCGGGACAGGGCGAACACTGAAGCTTTCTTT.